The 9 T cell receptor beta chains below all came from one sample that was sequenced in a study of OX40 agonist ivuxolimab in advanced cancers. Measured with immunoSEQ multiplex PCR; TCRdb has only the in-frame clones, and not every one. The repertoire includes approximately 13,000 clones, 70% to 90% of them detected once, and around a fifth sits in the top ten. Here the sequenced sample was CD4+ or CD8+ T cells sorted from blood, taken in a trial of the OX40 agonist ivuxolimab. The source is an adult with an advanced solid tumor such as melanoma, head and neck, liver or kidney cancer.

The chain joins TRBV6-5 to TRBJ2-7; 10 positions agree with TRBD2. The germline V gene encodes CDR1 MNHEY and CDR2 SVGAGI. CDR3 length equals 15 residues. The junction had 7 bases not matched to a gene; V was cut back by 3 bases and J by 5 bases. The CDR3 DNA follows: TGTGCCAGCAGTTATGAGCGGGAGGGCCGGGACGAGCAGTACTTC. Protein sequence: CASSYEREGRDEQYF.

The genes are TRBV25-1 and TRBJ2-7, with D possibly being TRBD2 (5 bases). CDR3 size: 13 residues. Germline loops: CDR1 MGHDK, CDR2 SYGVNS. V lost 5 bases to trimming and J lost 3 bases, with 11 bases between them. The CDR3 loop is CASSPGLSYEQYF. The CDR3 DNA follows: TGTGCCAGCAGTCCCGGACTCAGCTACGAGCAGTACTTC.

The table lists this clone with a count of one. The genes are TRBV11-3 and TRBJ2-1; 9 bases match TRBD1. Per the germline V gene, CDR1 is SGHNT and CDR2 is YENEEA. Unmatched junction bases numbered 5, after V lost 5 bases and J lost 6 bases. The CDR3 runs to 14 residues. In nucleotides, the CDR3 is TGTGCCAGCAGCGGCCGGGACAGGGTCAATGAGCAGTTCTTC. This translates into CASSGRDRVNEQFF.

V gene TRBV7-3 combines with J gene TRBJ2-1, with a possible D match to TRBD2 (6 bases). V was pared by 4 bases and J by 5 bases, with 9 bases between. The length of the CDR3 is 13 residues. From germline, CDR1 is SGHTA and CDR2 FQGTGA. In nucleotides, the CDR3 is TGTGCCAGCAGCTGGGACTCACACAATGAGCAGTTCTTC. This sequence encodes CASSWDSHNEQFF.

The chain couples TRBV5-4 to TRBJ2-3; TRBD2 matches 7 bases. This CDR3 comprises 16 residues. Germline CDR1 and CDR2: SGHNT and YYREEE (reference sequence). V was pared by 0 bases and J by 2 bases, with 6 bases of the junction left unmatched. CDR3 protein: CASSLEAGWDTDTQYF. DNA for the CDR3: TGTGCCAGCAGCTTGGAAGCGGGGTGGGACACAGATACGCAGTATTTT.

The chain recombines TRBV13 with TRBJ2-1, with D perhaps given as TRBD1 or TRBD2 (6 bases each). CDR1 is PRHDT and CDR2 is FYEKMQ in the germline V gene (reference sequence). The CDR3 extends over 14 amino acids. V lost 6 bases and J lost 8, with 17 bases in between. The CDR3 is CASRQGGRFDEQFF. CDR3 nucleotide sequence: TGTGCCAGCAGACAGGGAGGAAGGTTCGATGAGCAGTTCTTC. The full variable domain, completed using reference TRBV13 and TRBJ2-1, is AAGVIQSPRHLIKEKRETATLKCYPIPRHDTVYWYQQGPGQDPQFLISFYEKMQSDKGSIPDRFSAQQFSDYHSELNMSSLELGDSALYFCASRQGGRFDEQFFGPGTRLTVL.

The chain recombines TRBV29-1 with TRBJ1-3, with D unclear. V was clipped by 2 bases and J by 0 bases, with 5 bases between them. The germline V gene encodes CDR1 SQVTM and CDR2 ANQGSEA. CDR3 length: 13 residues. The CDR3 region is CSVEPFSGNTIYF. Written as DNA, the CDR3 is TGCAGCGTTGAACCGTTCTCTGGAAACACCATATATTTT. Drawing the rest from reference TRBV29-1 and TRBJ1-3, the complete variable domain is SAVISQKPSRDICQRGTSLTIQCQVDSQVTMMFWYRQQPGQSLTLIATANQGSEATYESGFVIDKFPISRPNLTFSTLTVSNMSPEDSSIYLCSVEPFSGNTIYFGEGSWLTVV.

The chain carries TRBV27 and TRBJ2-1; maybe TRBD2 (5 bases). The CDR3 contains 13 residues. The germline gives CDR1 MNHEY, CDR2 SMNVEV (reference sequence). The V end was cut by 7 bases, the J end by 6 bases, with 13 bases between. CDR3: CASTPGLANEQFF. CDR3 bases: TGTGCCAGCACCCCTGGGCTAGCCAATGAGCAGTTCTTC.

The gene calls are TRBV5-5 and TRBJ1-2; TRBD1 aligns across 7 bases. The CDR3 totals 12 residues. With 2 bases clipped from V and 7 bases from J, the junction kept 2 bases outside the gene matches. CDR1 SGHKS and CDR2 YYEKEE come from the germline V gene (reference sequence). The CDR3 DNA reads TGTGCCAGCAGCTTAGGGGGCTTTGGCTACACCTTC. Translating gives CASSLGGFGYTF.